This T cell receptor beta chain was captured by sequencing in a study of PD-L1 blockade in urothelial cancer. Study as a whole: Atezolizumab at 1,200 mg intravenously every 3 weeks was started by patients in the mid-2010s. Patients with male sex and bladder-origin urothelial cancer accounted for most of the roughly 29 enrolled. Specimens of blood held a median count of about 150,000 T cells.

V was clipped by 2 bases and J by 6 bases, with 15 bases between them. Per the germline V gene, CDR1 is SGHRS and CDR2 is YFSETQ. This CDR3 region has 14 residues. Produced via immunoSEQ multiplex PCR; TCRdb's table is partial and in-frame only. The sample records 30,000 to 40,000 clones, roughly 87% being singletons. The rearrangement links TRBV5-1 to TRBJ2-7, with D possibly being TRBD1 (6 bases). The sequenced sample was PBMCs, obtained around atezolizumab (anti-PD-L1) treatment. The clonotype originates from a man aged 65 to 79 with urothelial cancer. CDR3 residues: CASSFAQGKGEQYF. CDR3 DNA: TGCGCCAGCAGCTTTGCACAGGGAAAGGGCGAGCAGTACTTC.